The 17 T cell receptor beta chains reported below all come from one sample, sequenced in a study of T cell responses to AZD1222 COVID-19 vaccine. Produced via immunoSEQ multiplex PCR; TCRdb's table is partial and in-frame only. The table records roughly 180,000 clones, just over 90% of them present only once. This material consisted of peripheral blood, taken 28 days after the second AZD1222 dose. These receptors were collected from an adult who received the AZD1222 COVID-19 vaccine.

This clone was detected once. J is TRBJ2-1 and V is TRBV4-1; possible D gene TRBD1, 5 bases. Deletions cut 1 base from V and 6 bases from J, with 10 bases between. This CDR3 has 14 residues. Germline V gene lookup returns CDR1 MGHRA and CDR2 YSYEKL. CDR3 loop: CASSQVGPLNEQFF. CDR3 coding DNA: TGCGCCAGCAGCCAAGTGGGGCCTCTCAATGAGCAGTTCTTC.

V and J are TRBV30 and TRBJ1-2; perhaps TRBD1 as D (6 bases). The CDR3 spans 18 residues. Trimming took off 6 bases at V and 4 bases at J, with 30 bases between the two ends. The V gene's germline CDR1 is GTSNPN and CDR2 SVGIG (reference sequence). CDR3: CACPRGHGGARGAYGYTF. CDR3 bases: TGTGCCTGCCCCAGGGGCCACGGGGGGGCCCGAGGGGCCTATGGCTACACCTTC.

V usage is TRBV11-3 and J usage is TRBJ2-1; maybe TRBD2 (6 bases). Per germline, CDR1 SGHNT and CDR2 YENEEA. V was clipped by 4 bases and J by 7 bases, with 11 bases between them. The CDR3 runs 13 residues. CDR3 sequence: CASSSGRFNEQFF. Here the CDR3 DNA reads TGTGCCAGCAGCTCGGGGAGGTTTAATGAGCAGTTCTTC.

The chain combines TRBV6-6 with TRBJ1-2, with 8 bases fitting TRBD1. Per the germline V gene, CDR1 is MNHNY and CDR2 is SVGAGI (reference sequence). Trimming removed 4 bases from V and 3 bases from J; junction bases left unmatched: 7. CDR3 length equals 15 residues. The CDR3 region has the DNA TGTGCCAGCAGTTCCCGCGACAGGGGCGACTATGGCTACACCTTC. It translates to CASSSRDRGDYGYTF.

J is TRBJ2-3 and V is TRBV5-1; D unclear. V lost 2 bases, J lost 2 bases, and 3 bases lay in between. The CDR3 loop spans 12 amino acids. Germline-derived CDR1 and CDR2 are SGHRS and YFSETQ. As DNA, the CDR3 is TGCGCCAGCAGCTTACCCACAGATACGCAGTATTTT. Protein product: CASSLPTDTQYF.

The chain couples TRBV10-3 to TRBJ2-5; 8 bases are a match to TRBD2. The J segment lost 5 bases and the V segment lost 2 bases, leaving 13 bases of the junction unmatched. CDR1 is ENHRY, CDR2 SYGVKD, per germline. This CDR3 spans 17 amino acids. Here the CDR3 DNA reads TGTGCCATCAGTGAGCCAACTAGCGGCCCCCACCCGGAGACCCAGTACTTC. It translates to CAISEPTSGPHPETQYF.

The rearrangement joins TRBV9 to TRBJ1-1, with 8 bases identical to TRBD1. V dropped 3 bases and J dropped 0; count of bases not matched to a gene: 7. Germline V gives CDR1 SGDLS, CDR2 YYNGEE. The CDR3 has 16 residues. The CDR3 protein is CASSGEDRAMNTEAFF. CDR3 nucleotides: TGTGCCAGCAGCGGGGAGGACAGGGCCATGAACACTGAAGCTTTCTTT.

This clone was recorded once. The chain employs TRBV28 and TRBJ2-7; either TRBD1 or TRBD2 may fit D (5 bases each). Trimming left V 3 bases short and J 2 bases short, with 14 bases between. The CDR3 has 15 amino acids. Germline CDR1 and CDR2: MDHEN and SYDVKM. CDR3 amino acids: CASSFGAGLTYEQYF. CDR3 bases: TGTGCCAGCAGTTTTGGGGCGGGCCTAACCTACGAGCAGTACTTC.

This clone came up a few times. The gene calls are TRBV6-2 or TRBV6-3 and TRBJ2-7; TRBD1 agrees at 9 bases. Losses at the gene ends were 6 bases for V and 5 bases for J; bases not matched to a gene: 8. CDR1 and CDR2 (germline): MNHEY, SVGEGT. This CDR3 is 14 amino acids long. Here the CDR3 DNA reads TGTGCCAGCAGCCGGACAGGGGACATCGACGAGCAGTACTTC. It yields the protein CASSRTGDIDEQYF.

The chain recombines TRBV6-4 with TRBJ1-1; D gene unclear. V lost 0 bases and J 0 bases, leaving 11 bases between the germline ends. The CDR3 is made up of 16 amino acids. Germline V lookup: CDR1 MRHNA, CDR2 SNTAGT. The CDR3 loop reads CASSDSRSGVNTEAFF. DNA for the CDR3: TGTGCCAGCAGTGACTCGAGGTCAGGTGTGAACACTGAAGCTTTCTTT.

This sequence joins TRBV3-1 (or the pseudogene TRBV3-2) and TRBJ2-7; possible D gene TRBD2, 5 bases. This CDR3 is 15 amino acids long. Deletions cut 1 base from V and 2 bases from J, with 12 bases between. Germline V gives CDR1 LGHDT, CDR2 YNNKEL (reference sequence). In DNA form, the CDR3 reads TGTGCCAGCAGCCAAGGCGGGCCGGCGACCTACGAGCAGTACTTC. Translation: CASSQGGPATYEQYF.

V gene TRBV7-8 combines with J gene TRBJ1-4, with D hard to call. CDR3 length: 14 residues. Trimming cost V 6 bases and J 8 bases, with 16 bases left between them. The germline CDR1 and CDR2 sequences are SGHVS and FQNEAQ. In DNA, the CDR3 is TGTGCCAGCAGTTCCGGCCCCCGGGTGGAAAAACTGTTTTTT. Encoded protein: CASSSGPRVEKLFF.

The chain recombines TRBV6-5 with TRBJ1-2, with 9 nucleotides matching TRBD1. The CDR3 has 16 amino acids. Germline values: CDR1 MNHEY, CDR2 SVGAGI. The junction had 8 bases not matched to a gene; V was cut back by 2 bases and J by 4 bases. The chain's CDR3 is CASSYVPQGAFYGYTF. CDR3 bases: TGTGCCAGCAGTTACGTGCCACAGGGGGCCTTCTATGGCTACACCTTC.

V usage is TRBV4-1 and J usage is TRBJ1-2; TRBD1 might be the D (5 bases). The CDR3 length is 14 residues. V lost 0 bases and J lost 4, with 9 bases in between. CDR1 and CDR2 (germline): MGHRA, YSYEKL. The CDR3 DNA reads TGCGCCAGCAGCCAAGAAGAGGGGCCCTATGGCTACACCTTC. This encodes CASSQEEGPYGYTF.

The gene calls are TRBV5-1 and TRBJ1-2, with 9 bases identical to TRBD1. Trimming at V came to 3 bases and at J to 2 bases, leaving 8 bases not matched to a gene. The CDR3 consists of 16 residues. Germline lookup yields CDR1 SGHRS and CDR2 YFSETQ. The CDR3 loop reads CASSYPGQGTNYGYTF. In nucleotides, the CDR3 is TGCGCCAGCAGCTACCCGGGACAGGGTACCAACTATGGCTACACCTTC.

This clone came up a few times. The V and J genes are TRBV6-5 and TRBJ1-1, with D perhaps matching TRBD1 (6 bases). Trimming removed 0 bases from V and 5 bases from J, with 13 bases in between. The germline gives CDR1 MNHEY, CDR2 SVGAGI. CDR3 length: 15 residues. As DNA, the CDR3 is TGTGCCAGCAGTTACTCGAAAGGGGGTGGGACTGAAGCTTTCTTT. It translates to CASSYSKGGGTEAFF.

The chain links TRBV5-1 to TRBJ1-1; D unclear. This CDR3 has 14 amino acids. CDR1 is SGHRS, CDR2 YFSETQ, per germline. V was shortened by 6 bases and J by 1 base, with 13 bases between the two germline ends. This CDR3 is CASNLDFSNTEAFF. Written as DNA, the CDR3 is TGCGCCAGCAATCTCGATTTCTCGAACACTGAAGCTTTCTTT.